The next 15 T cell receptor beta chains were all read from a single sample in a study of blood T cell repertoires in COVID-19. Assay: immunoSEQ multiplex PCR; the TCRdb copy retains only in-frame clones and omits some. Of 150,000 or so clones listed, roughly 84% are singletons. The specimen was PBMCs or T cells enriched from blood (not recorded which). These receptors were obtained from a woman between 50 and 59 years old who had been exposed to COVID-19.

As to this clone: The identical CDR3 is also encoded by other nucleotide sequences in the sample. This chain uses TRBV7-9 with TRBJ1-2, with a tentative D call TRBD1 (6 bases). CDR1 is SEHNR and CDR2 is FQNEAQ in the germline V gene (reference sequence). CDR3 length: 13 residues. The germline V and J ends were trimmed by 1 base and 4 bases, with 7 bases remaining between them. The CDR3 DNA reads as TGTGCCAGCAGCTTAGGAGGGGGCTATGGCTACACCTTC. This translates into CASSLGGGYGYTF.

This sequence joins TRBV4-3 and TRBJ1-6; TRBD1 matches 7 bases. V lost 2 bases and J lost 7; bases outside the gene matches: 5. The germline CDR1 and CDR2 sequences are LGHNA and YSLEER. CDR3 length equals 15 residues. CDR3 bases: TGCGCCAGCAGCCAAACCACAGGGGAGAATTCACCCCTCCACTTT. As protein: CASSQTTGENSPLHF.

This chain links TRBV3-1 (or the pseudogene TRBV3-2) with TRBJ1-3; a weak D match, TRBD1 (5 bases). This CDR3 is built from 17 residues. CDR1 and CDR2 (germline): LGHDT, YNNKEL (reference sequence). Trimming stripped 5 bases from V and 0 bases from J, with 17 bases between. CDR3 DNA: TGTGCCAGCAGCAACCCTTACAGGTCAAGCTCTGGAAACACCATATATTTT. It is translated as CASSNPYRSSSGNTIYF.

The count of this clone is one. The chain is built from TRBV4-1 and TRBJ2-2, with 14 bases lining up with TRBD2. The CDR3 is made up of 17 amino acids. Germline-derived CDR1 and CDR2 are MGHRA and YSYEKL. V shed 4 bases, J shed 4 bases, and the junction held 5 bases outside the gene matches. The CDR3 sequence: CASSPRTSGGITGELFF. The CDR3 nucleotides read TGCGCCAGCAGCCCGCGGACTAGCGGGGGGATCACCGGGGAGCTGTTTTTT.

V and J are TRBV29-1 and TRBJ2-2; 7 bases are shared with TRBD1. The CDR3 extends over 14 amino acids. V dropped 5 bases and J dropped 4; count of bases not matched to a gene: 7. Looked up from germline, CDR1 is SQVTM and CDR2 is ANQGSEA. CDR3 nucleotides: TGCAGCGTTAGCAGGGGGTTACCCACCGGGGAGCTGTTTTTT. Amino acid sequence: CSVSRGLPTGELFF.

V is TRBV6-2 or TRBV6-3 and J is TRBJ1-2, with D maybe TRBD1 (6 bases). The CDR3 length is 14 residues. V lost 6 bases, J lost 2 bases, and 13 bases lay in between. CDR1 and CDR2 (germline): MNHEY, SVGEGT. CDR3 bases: TGTGCCAGCAGCAGGGACACGGGGAACTATGGCTACACCTTC. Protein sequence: CASSRDTGNYGYTF.

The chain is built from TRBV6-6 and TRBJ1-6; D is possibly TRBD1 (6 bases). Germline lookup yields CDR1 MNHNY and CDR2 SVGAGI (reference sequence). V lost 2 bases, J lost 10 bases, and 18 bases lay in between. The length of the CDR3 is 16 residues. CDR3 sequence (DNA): TGTGCCAGCAGTTACGAACAGGGAGGGGGGAGCTCACCCCTCCACTTT. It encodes CASSYEQGGGSSPLHF.

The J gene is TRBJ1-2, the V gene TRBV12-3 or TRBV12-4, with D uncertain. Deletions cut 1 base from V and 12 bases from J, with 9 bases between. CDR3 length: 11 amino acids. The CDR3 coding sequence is TGTGCCAGCAGTTTAGGGGCGCGTAACACCTTC. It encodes CASSLGARNTF.

The CDR3 DNA is TGTGCCAGCAGTTTCGCTAGCGGGGGTTACGAGCAGTACTTC. As protein: CASSFASGGYEQYF. This chain joins TRBV28 and TRBJ2-7; 10 nucleotides agree with TRBD2. V was clipped by 3 bases and J by 4 bases; unmatched bases: 3. Germline V gene sequence: CDR1 MDHEN, CDR2 SYDVKM. This CDR3 has 14 amino acids.

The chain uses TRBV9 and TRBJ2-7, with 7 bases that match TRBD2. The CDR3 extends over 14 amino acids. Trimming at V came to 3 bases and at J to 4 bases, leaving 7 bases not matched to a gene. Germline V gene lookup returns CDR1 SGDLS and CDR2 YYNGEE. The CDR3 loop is CASSGRDYGYEQYF. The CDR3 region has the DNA TGTGCCAGCAGCGGCCGGGACTATGGGTACGAGCAGTACTTC.

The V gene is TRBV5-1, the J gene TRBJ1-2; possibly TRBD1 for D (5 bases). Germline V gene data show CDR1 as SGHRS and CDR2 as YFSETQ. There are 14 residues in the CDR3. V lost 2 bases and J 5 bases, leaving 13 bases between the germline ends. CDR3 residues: CASSFGARGYGYTF. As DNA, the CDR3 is TGCGCCAGCAGCTTCGGGGCCCGGGGGTATGGCTACACCTTC.

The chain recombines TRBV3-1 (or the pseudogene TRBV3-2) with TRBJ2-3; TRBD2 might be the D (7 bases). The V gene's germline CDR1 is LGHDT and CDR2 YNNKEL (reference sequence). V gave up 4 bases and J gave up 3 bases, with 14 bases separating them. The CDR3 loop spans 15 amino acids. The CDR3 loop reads CASSPHGGATDTQYF. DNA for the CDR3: TGTGCCAGCAGCCCGCATGGGGGGGCGACAGATACGCAGTATTTT.

The CDR3 is CSVEDWTGGYKNIQYF. In DNA, the CDR3 is TGCAGCGTTGAAGATTGGACAGGGGGATACAAAAACATTCAGTACTTC. The chain links TRBV29-1 to TRBJ2-4; TRBD1 agrees at 10 bases. V shed 0 bases, J shed 3 bases, and the junction held 5 bases outside the gene matches. The V gene's germline CDR1 is SQVTM and CDR2 ANQGSEA. The CDR3 has 16 residues.

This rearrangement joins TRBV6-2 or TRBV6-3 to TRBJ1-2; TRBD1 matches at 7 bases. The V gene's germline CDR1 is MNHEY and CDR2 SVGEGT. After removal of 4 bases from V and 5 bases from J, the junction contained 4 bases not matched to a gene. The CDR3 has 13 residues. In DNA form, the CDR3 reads TGTGCCAGCAGTTCCTGGGACAGTTATGGCTACACCTTC. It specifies CASSSWDSYGYTF.

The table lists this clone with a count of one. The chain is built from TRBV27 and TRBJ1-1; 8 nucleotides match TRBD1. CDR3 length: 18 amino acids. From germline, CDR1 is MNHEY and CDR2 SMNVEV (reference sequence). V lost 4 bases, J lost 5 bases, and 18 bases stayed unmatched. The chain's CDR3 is CASSSDRRGRQGSTEAFF. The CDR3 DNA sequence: TGTGCCAGCAGTTCAGATCGACGAGGACGACAGGGGAGTACTGAAGCTTTCTTT.